The 9 T cell receptor beta chains listed next were all sequenced from one sample in a study of human T cells and chemical hapten exposure. MiXCR, run by TCRdb on the RACE reads, gives a single entry per CDR3 protein. This sample carries 150,000 to 200,000 distinct CDR3 sequences, 28% of them seen once, and the ten largest clones take around 2.3%. Noted time point: patch test 3, about 24 weeks after DPC sensitization. Treatment in this sample: therapeutic diphenylcyclopropenone sensitization with weekly scalp DPC. This specimen consisted of whole blood, obtained in connection with sensitization to the hapten diphenylcyclopropenone (DPC). The source of these receptors is a young woman with alopecia areata. Some clones in this sample may be carry-over from other donors' samples.

This chain uses TRBV29-1 with TRBJ2-2, with D possibly matching TRBD2 (5 bases). V lost 7 bases and J 0 bases, leaving 15 bases between the germline ends. The CDR3 consists of 15 residues. CDR1 and CDR2 (germline): SQVTM, ANQGSEA. In DNA form, the CDR3 reads TGCAGCGCCCTGGAGGTGGGTGCGAACACCGGGGAGCTGTTTTTT. The encoded protein is CSALEVGANTGELFF.

A few counts support this clonotype. The chain has TRBV4-3 and TRBJ1-4, with 7 bases identical to TRBD1. Germline V CDR1 and CDR2: LGHNA, YSLEER. V lost 0 bases and J lost 8; bases outside the gene matches: 12. This CDR3 has 17 residues. This chain's CDR3 is CASSQENGRTGWEKLFF. The CDR3, as DNA: TGCGCCAGCAGCCAAGAAAATGGGAGGACAGGCTGGGAAAAACTGTTTTTT.

The chain links TRBV4-1 to TRBJ2-7, with a possible D match to TRBD2 (6 bases). Germline-derived CDR1 and CDR2 are MGHRA and YSYEKL. This CDR3 is 15 amino acids long. The germline V and J ends were trimmed by 1 base and 0 bases, with 10 bases remaining between them. The CDR3 loop is CASSQADGGSYEQYF. CDR3 DNA: TGCGCCAGCAGCCAAGCGGACGGGGGCTCCTACGAGCAGTACTTC.

The table lists this clonotype with a few counts. The gene calls are TRBV28 and TRBJ1-5; 8 bases fit TRBD1. After removal of 3 bases from V and 4 bases from J, the junction contained 5 bases not matched to a gene. The CDR3 runs to 15 residues. Germline V CDR1 and CDR2: MDHEN, SYDVKM. The CDR3 loop is CASSLDRAVNQPQHF. In nucleotides, the CDR3 is TGTGCCAGCAGTTTGGACAGGGCGGTGAATCAGCCCCAGCATTTT.

This clonotype has a handful of counts. J is TRBJ2-3 and V is TRBV12-3 or TRBV12-4, with D perhaps matching TRBD1 (6 bases). The CDR3 is 15 amino acids. The V gene lost 6 bases and the J gene lost 7 bases, with 20 bases spanning the gap. As DNA, the CDR3 is TGTGCCAGCAGCCCCGGAGAAGGGGGATTGAATACGCAGTATTTT. It specifies CASSPGEGGLNTQYF.

This clonotype was counted between two and nine times. The genes are TRBV4-2 and TRBJ1-5, with no clear D. V dropped 0 bases and J dropped 9 bases, with 12 bases sitting between them. There are 14 residues in the CDR3. Looked up from germline, CDR1 is LGHNA and CDR2 is YNFKEQ. The DNA of the CDR3 is TGTGCCAGCAGCCAAGAAAAGTTAGTAAGGCCCCAGCATTTT. Translated: CASSQEKLVRPQHF.

The J gene is TRBJ2-1, the V gene TRBV3-1, with 11 positions matching TRBD2. The CDR3 contains 14 residues. V shed 6 bases, J shed 6 bases, and the junction held 4 bases outside the gene matches. Looked up from germline, CDR1 is LGHDT and CDR2 is YNNKEL (reference sequence). The CDR3 loop reads CASRAGLAANEQFF. The CDR3 nucleotides read TGTGCCAGCAGGGCGGGACTAGCGGCCAATGAGCAGTTCTTC.

This clonotype has only a few counts. V and J are TRBV27 and TRBJ2-2; no clear D. The CDR3 consists of 13 residues. Trimming left V 7 bases short and J 1 base short, with 7 bases between. Germline-derived CDR1 and CDR2 are MNHEY and SMNVEV (reference sequence). The CDR3 nucleotides are TGTGCCAGCATCGAGCGGAACACCGGGGAGCTGTTTTTT. Encoded protein: CASIERNTGELFF.

In its sample, this clonotype was seen a few times. The chain joins TRBV27 to TRBJ2-1; D gene ambiguous. The CDR3 is 13 residues long. V shed 2 bases and J shed 5 bases, with 7 bases lying between them. Germline V lookup: CDR1 MNHEY, CDR2 SMNVEV (reference sequence). This chain's CDR3 is CASSLMWNNEQFF. The CDR3 DNA reads TGTGCCAGCAGTTTAATGTGGAACAATGAGCAGTTCTTC.